This TCR beta chain was captured by sequencing in a study of identical twins. Deletions cut 2 bases from V and 2 bases from J, with 8 bases between. Per germline, CDR1 LGHDT and CDR2 YNNKEL (reference sequence). This CDR3 spans 14 amino acids. This clonotype came up many times. What it binds is not known. General observations from the study: Invariant cells of the MAIT and iNKT types might have partly distorted the zero-insertion analyses. Twin pairs' shared out-of-frame alpha sequences were enriched in low generation probability. Beta out-of-frame sequences displayed a weaker excess of sharing between twins.

Carrying unique molecular identifiers, the cDNA also gained a universal primer site through template switching. One entry per CDR3 protein results from TCRdb running MiXCR on the 5' RACE reads. The sample has about 1.7 million distinct CDR3 sequences, under 35% seen once; the top ten hold under 0.35%. The chain joins TRBV3-1 to TRBJ2-3; D remains ambiguous. The receptor was derived from a newborn girl in good health. The specimen was cord blood. DNA for the CDR3: TGTGCCAGCAGCCAACAGTTTTTCACAGATACGCAGTATTTT. This encodes CASSQQFFTDTQYF.